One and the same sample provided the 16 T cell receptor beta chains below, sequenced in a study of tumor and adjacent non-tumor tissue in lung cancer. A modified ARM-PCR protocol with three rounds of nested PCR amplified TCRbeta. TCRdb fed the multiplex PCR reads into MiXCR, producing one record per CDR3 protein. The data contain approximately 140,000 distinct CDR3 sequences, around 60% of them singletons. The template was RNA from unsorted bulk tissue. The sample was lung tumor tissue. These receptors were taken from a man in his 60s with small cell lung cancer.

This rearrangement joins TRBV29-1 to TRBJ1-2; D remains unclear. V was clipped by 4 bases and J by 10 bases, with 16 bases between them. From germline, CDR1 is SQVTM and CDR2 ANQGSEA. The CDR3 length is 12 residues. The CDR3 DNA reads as TGCAGCGTTGGGGAATTCACATTTGTCTACACCTTC. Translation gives CSVGEFTFVYTF.

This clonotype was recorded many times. The CDR3 sequence is CASSLQGGEAFF. CDR3 bases: TGTGCCAGCAGTCTACAGGGAGGTGAAGCTTTCTTT. The chain carries TRBV12-3 or TRBV12-4 and TRBJ1-1; maybe TRBD1 (6 bases). This CDR3 contains 12 residues. Trimming left V 5 bases short and J 7 bases short, with 11 bases between.

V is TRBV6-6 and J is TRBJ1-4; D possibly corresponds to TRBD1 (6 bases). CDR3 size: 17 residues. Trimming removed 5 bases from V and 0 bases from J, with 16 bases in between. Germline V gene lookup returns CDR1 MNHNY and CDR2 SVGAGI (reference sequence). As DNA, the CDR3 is TGTGCCAGCAGTGTGCGACATAAGGGGGCAACTAATGAAAAACTGTTTTTT. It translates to CASSVRHKGATNEKLFF.

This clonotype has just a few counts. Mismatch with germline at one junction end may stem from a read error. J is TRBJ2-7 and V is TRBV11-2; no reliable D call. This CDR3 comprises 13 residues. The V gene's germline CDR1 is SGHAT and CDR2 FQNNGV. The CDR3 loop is CANSLTGSYEQYF. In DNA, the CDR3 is TGTGCCAACAGCTTAACTGGATCCTACGAGCAGTACTTC.

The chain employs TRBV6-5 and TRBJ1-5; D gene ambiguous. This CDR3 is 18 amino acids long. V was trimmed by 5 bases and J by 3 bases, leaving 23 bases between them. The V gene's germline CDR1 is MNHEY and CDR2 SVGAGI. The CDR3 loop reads CASSLRHGGYGFNQPQHF. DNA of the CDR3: TGTGCCAGCAGTCTCCGACATGGTGGATATGGTTTCAATCAGCCCCAGCATTTT.

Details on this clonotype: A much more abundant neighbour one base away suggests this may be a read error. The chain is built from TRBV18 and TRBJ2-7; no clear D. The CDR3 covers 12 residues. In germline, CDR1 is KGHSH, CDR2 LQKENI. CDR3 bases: TGTGCCAGCTCACCCGGAACCTACGAGCAGCACGTC. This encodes CASSPGTYEQHV.

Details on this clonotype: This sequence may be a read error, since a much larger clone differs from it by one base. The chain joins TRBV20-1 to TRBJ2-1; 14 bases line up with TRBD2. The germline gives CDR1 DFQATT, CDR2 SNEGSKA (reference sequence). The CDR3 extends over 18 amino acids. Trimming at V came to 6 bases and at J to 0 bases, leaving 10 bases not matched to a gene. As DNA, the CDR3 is TGCAGTGCAACTGGACTAGCGGGAGGCCTGGGCTCCTACAATGAGCAGTTCTTC. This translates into CSATGLAGGLGSYNEQFF.

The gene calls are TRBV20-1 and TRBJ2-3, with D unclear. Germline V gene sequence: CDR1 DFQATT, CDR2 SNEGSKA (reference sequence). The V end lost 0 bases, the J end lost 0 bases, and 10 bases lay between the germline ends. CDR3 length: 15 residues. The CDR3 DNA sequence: TGCAGTGCTAGAGACCCTCGCTCTAGCACAGATACGCAGTATTTT. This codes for CSARDPRSSTDTQYF.

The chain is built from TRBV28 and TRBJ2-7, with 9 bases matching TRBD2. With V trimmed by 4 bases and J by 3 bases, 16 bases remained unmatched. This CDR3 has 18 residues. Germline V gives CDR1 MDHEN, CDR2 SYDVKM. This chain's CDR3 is CASSSGQAGGYERYEQYF. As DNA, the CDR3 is TGTGCCAGCAGTTCGGGACAAGCGGGAGGATATGAACGCTACGAGCAGTACTTC.

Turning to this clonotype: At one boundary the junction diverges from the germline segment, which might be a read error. The CDR3 sequence: CRARQENNEQFF. In nucleotides, the CDR3 is TGCAGGGCTAGACAGGAGAACAATGAGCAGTTCTTC. The gene calls are TRBV20-1 and TRBJ2-1; D is possibly TRBD1 (6 bases). CDR1 and CDR2 from the germline V gene are DFQATT and SNEGSKA (reference sequence). The CDR3 totals 12 residues.

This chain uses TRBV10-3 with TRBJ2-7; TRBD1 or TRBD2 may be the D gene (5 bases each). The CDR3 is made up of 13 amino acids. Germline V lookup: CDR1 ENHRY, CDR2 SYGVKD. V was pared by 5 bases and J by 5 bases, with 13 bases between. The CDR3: CAISPWWGNEQYF. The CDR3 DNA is TGTGCCATCAGTCCATGGTGGGGGAACGAGCAGTACTTC.

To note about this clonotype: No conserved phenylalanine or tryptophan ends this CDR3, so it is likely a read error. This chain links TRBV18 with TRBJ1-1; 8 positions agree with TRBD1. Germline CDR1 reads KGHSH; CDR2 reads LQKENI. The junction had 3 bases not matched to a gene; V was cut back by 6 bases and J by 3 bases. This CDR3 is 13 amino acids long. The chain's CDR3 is CASSAGQDTEAFL. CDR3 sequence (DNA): TGTGCCAGCTCGGCGGGACAGGACACTGAAGCTTTCTTA.

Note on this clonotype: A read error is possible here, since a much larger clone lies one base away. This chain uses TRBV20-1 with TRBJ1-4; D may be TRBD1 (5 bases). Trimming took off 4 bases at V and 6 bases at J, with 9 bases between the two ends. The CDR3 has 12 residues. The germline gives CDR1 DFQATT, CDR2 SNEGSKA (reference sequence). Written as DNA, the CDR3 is TGCAGTGCTAATCTGGGGCATGAAAAACTGTTTTTT. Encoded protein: CSANLGHEKLFF.

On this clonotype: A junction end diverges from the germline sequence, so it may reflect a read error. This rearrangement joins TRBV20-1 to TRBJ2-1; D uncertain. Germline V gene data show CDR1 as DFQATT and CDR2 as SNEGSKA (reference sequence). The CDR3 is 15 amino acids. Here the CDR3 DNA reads TGCTGTGCTAGGGATATAAGTGGGCCGAACAATGAGAAGTTCTTC. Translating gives CCARDISGPNNEKFF.

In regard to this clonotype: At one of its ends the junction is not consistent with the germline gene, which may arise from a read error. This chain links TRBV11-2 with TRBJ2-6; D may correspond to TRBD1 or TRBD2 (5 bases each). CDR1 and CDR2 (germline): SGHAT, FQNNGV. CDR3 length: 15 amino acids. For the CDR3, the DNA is TGTGCCATCATCTTGTCCGGGGATGGGGCCAACATCCTGACTTTC. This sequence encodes CAIILSGDGANILTF.

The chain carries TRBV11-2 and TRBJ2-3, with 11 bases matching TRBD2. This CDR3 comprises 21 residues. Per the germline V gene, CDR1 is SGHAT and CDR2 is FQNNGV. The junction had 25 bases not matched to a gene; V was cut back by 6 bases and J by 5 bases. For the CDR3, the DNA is TGTGCCAGCAGTTCTACCCTCGGTAGCGGGAGGGAAACCGGATTCAAAGATACGCAGTATTTT. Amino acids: CASSSTLGSGRETGFKDTQYF.